The source of this T cell receptor (beta chain) is a study of blood T cell repertoires in COVID-19. Study-wide context: Samples of COVID-19 (acute and convalescent) were obtained from the United States, Italy and Spain. T cells, B-cell-depleted T cells, or PBMCs provided the cDNA or gDNA that served as material.

The length of the CDR3 is 16 residues. V shed 5 bases, J shed 7 bases, and the junction held 11 bases outside the gene matches. CDR1 is SGHTA and CDR2 is FQGNSA in the germline V gene. Source study methods: Counts of nucleated cells, estimated from reference gene primer amplification, were obtained. The data were produced by immunoSEQ multiplex PCR, yet TCRdb's version contains in-frame clones alone and is incomplete. For V, J and clone size, that table is used; D and trimming come from the DNA. The sample lists 98,000 or so clones; approximately 84% were seen once. Sequencing was performed on peripheral blood. This receptor was taken from a man in his sixties with acute or convalescent COVID-19. The chain uses TRBV7-2 and TRBJ1-6; 7 bases match TRBD1. Here the CDR3 reads CASSQFPGTVNSPLHF. The CDR3 DNA follows: TGTGCCAGCAGCCAATTTCCCGGGACAGTAAATTCACCCCTCCACTTT.